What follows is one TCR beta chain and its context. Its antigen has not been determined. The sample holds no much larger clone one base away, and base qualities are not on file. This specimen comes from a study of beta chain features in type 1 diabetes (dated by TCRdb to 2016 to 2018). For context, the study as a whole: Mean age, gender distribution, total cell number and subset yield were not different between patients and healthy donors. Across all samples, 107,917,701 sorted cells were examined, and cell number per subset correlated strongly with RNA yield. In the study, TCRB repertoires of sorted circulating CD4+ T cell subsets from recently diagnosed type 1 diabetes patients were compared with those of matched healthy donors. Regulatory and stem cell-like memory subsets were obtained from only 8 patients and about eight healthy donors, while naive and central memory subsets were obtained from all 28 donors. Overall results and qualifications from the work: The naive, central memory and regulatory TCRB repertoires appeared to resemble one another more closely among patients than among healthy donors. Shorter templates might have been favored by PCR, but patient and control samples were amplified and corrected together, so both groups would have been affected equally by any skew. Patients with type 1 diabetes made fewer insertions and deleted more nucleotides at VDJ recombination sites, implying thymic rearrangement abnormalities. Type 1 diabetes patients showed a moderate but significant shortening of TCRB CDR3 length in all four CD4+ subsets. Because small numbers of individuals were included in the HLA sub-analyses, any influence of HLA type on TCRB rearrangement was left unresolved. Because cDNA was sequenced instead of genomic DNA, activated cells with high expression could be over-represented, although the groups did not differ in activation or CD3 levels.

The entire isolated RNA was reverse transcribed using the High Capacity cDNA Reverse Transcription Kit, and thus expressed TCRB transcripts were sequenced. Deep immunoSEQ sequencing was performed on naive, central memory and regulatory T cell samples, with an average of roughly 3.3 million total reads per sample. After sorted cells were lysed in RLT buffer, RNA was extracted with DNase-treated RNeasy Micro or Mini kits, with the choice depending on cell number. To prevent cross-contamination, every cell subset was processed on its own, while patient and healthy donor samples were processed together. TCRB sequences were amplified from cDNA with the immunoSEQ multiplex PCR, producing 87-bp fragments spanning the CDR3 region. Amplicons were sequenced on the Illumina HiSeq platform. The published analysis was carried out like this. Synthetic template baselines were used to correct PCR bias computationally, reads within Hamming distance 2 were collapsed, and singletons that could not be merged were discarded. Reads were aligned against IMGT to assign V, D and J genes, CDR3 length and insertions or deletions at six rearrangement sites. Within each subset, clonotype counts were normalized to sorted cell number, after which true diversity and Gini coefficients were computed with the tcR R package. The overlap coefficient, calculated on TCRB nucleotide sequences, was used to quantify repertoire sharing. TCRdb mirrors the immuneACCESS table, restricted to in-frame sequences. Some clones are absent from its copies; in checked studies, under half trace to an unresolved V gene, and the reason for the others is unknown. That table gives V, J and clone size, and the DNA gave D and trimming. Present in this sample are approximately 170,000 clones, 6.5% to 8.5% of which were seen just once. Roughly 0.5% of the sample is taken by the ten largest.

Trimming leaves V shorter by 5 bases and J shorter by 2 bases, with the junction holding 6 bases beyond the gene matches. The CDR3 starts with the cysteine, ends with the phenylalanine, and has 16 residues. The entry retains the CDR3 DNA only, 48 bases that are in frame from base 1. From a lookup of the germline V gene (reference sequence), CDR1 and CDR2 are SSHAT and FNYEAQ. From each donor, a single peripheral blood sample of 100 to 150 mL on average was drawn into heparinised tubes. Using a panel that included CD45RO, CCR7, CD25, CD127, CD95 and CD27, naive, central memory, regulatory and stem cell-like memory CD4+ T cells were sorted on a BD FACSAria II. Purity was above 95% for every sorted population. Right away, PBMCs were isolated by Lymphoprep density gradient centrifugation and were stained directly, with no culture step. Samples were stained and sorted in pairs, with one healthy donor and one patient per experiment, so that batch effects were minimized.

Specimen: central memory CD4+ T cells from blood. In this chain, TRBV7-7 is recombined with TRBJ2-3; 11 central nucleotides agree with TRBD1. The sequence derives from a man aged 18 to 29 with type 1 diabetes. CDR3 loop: CASSPRTGGYTDTQYF. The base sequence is TGTGCCAGCAGCCCCCGGACAGGGGGCTACACAGATACGCAGTATTTT.